The 2 T cell receptor beta chains reported below all come from one sample, sequenced in a study of shared clonotypes between healthy human individuals. Profiling relied on immunoSEQ multiplex PCR, and the TCRdb table lists in-frame clones only, not all of them. The sample holds 520,000 or so clones; more than 65% are singletons and the top ten take 13%. Sequenced sample: PBMCs. Receptors were obtained from a woman aged 40 to 50 in good health. Some clones in this sample may be carry-over from other donors' samples.

The gene calls are TRBV28 and TRBJ2-3; perhaps TRBD2 as D (6 bases). The CDR3 length is 14 residues. V lost 3 bases and J lost 2, with 9 bases in between. The germline V gene has CDR1 MDHEN and CDR2 SYDVKM. The CDR3 loop reads CASSLRGVTDTQYF. In DNA, the CDR3 is TGTGCCAGCAGTTTGCGGGGAGTCACAGATACGCAGTATTTT.

About this clone itself: A read error likely explains this, since a far larger clone differs by one base. This chain joins TRBV5-6 and TRBJ2-3, with 10 bases aligning to TRBD2. Germline lookup yields CDR1 SGHDT and CDR2 YYEEEE. This CDR3 is 17 amino acids long. J was trimmed by 0 bases and V by 3 bases; bases with no gene match: 7. The CDR3 DNA reads as TGTGCCAGCAGCTGGACTAGCGGACATACTAGCACAGATACGCAGTATTTT. This translates into CASSWTSGHTSTDTQYF.